The clone carrying this T cell receptor beta chain has ten or more counts. Its antigen is not known. RNA transcripts provided the template for amplifying TCR beta CDR3 regions. Amplification began with first-round RT-PCR using HTBI primers, then second-round multiplex PCR was performed. A single record per CDR3 protein comes from TCRdb applying MiXCR to the multiplex PCR reads. The sample lists under 350,000 distinct CDR3 sequences, 15% to 20% occurring once. The data stem from a study of Graves' ophthalmopathy and Graves' hyperthyroidism. Study background: Peripheral blood (taken before any treatment) was collected at initial diagnosis.

Exclusion covered patients with other autoimmune diseases or uncontrolled infections (as well as pregnancy or lactation). Regarding the study as a whole: A 13-signature model separated ophthalmopathy from stable hyperthyroidism, roughly 86% sensitivity, around 79% specificity.

V lost 8 bases to trimming and J lost 2 bases, with 15 bases between them. This CDR3 is built from 13 residues. Germline CDR1 reads DFQATT; CDR2 reads SNEGSKA (reference sequence). The TCR originated in an adult man with Graves' ophthalmopathy. Sequencing used peripheral blood. The J gene is TRBJ1-2, the V gene TRBV20-1; D not resolved. The CDR3 is CSLKEALNYGYTF. The CDR3 DNA reads TGCAGTCTAAAGGAGGCTTTAAACTATGGCTACACCTTC.